The 27 T cell receptor beta chains in this list originate from one sample, sequenced in a study of CD8+ T cells in alopecia areata. Extraction of RNA preceded its reverse transcription into cDNA, which served as the sequencing template. Clones were read by immunoSEQ multiplex PCR, and TCRdb kept only the in-frame ones, dropping some. Of 200,000 to 250,000 clones listed, around 67% are singletons. Material: CD4+ T cells sorted from blood, obtained at week 0. These receptor sequences come from a human donor with alopecia areata.

The genes are TRBV7-3 and TRBJ2-3; 8 nucleotides align to TRBD2. Germline assignment: CDR1 SGHTA and CDR2 FQGTGA. The CDR3 runs 14 residues. V gave up 2 bases and J gave up 6 bases; unmatched junction bases: 4. The CDR3 sequence: CASSLAGGVDTQYF. For the CDR3, the DNA is TGTGCCAGCAGCTTAGCGGGGGGTGTGGATACGCAGTATTTT.

The gene calls are TRBV6-5 and TRBJ2-7; weak D call: TRBD2 (7 bases). The CDR3 length is 15 residues. The V end was cut by 0 bases, the J end by 6 bases, with 15 bases between. Germline-derived CDR1 and CDR2 are MNHEY and SVGAGI. The CDR3 nucleotides read TGTGCCAGCAGTTACTCAGGGGGGGAAGGGACCGAGCAGTACTTC. Residues: CASSYSGGEGTEQYF.

This clone is classed as medium-sized (0.01 to 0.1%). CDR3 nucleotides: TGTGCCAGCAGCGTAGACACCAAAAACATTCAGTACTTC. Its translation is CASSVDTKNIQYF. The rearrangement uses TRBV9 and TRBJ2-4; D is unclear. The CDR3 contains 13 residues. Trimming removed 0 bases from V and 2 bases from J, with 3 bases in between. The germline V gene encodes CDR1 SGDLS and CDR2 YYNGEE.

The gene calls are TRBV6-4 and TRBJ2-1, with D possibly being TRBD1 or TRBD2 (6 bases each). V shed 5 bases and J shed 9 bases, with 11 bases lying between them. There are 12 residues in the CDR3. The germline CDR1 and CDR2 sequences are MRHNA and SNTAGT. The CDR3 sequence is CASSPGGGEQFF. CDR3 nucleotides: TGTGCCAGCAGTCCCGGAGGGGGTGAGCAGTTCTTC.

The gene calls are TRBV5-1 and TRBJ2-5; no reliable D call. CDR1 and CDR2 from the germline V gene are SGHRS and YFSETQ. CDR3 size: 14 residues. Trimming took off 0 bases at V and 2 bases at J, with 8 bases between the two ends. Here the CDR3 reads CASSLAQLQETQYF. The CDR3 region has the DNA TGCGCCAGCAGCTTGGCTCAGCTTCAAGAGACCCAGTACTTC.

This clone was counted only a few times. The genes are TRBV6-5 and TRBJ2-7; the D is unclear. With 4 bases removed from V and 0 bases from J, the gap between germline ends came to 7 bases. The CDR3 loop spans 13 amino acids. Germline CDR1 is MNHEY and CDR2 is SVGAGI. The CDR3 loop is CASSSRSSYEQYF. CDR3 nucleotides: TGTGCCAGCAGTTCCCGTAGCTCCTACGAGCAGTACTTC.

This clone was counted a few times. The chain uses TRBV6-5 and TRBJ1-2; D uncertain. The length of the CDR3 is 13 residues. Trimming took off 7 bases at V and 7 bases at J, with 16 bases between the two ends. CDR1 MNHEY and CDR2 SVGAGI come from the germline V gene. CDR3 sequence (DNA): TGTGCCAGCACCCCTACGGGAGCGGTTGGCTACACCTTC. This translates into CASTPTGAVGYTF.

This chain uses TRBV29-1 with TRBJ1-2; D may be TRBD1 (6 bases). CDR3 length equals 12 residues. Germline V lookup: CDR1 SQVTM, CDR2 ANQGSEA. Trimming cost V 6 bases and J 2 bases, with 10 bases left between them. The CDR3 region has the DNA TGCAGCGTCCGGGGGCAGAACTATGGCTACACCTTC. Encoded protein: CSVRGQNYGYTF. Supplemented by reference TRBV29-1 and TRBJ1-2, the full variable domain reads SAVISQKPSRDICQRGTSLTIQCQVDSQVTMMFWYRQQPGQSLTLIATANQGSEATYESGFVIDKFPISRPNLTFSTLTVSNMSPEDSSIYLCSVRGQNYGYTFGSGTRLTVV.

This chain joins TRBV5-1 and TRBJ1-2; 10 bases are shared with TRBD1. Unmatched junction bases numbered 9, after V lost 4 bases and J lost 3 bases. CDR3 length: 16 amino acids. Germline-derived CDR1 and CDR2 are SGHRS and YFSETQ. CDR3 amino acids: CASSLGPDRGDYGYTF. The CDR3 DNA follows: TGCGCCAGCAGCCTCGGCCCGGACAGGGGGGACTATGGCTACACCTTC.

This clone has more than one count but fewer than ten. The chain couples TRBV5-6 to TRBJ2-5; perhaps D is TRBD1 or TRBD2 (5 bases each). V lost 2 bases to trimming and J lost 2 bases, with 16 bases between them. The germline V gene encodes CDR1 SGHDT and CDR2 YYEEEE. The CDR3 spans 16 residues. This chain's CDR3 is CASSFTGRSLQETQYF. The DNA for the CDR3 is TGTGCCAGCAGCTTTACGGGACGGTCCTTGCAAGAGACCCAGTACTTC.

V is TRBV30 and J is TRBJ2-6; TRBD1 matches at 8 bases. The trim removed 8 bases at V and 1 base at J, leaving 10 bases unmatched. CDR1 and CDR2 (germline): GTSNPN, SVGIG (reference sequence). This CDR3 is 16 amino acids long. In DNA, the CDR3 is TGTGCCGCTGACAGGGGAGGCCCTTCTGGGGCCAACGTCCTGACTTTC. Its protein product is CAADRGGPSGANVLTF.

The V and J genes are TRBV5-1 and TRBJ2-7; D gene ambiguous. CDR1 is SGHRS and CDR2 is YFSETQ in the germline V gene. V was trimmed by 1 base and J by 0 bases, leaving 8 bases between them. This CDR3 has 14 residues. CDR3 residues: CASSLLGHSYEQYF. The CDR3 DNA sequence: TGCGCCAGCAGCTTGTTGGGTCACTCCTACGAGCAGTACTTC. The full variable domain, in which reference TRBV5-1 and TRBJ2-7 provide the parts outside the CDR3, is KAGVTQTPRYLIKTRGQQVTLSCSPISGHRSVSWYQQTPGQGLQFLFEYFSETQRNKGNFPGRFSGRQFSNSRSEMNVSTLELGDSALYLCASSLLGHSYEQYFGPGTRLTVT.

V gene TRBV29-1 combines with J gene TRBJ2-2, with D possibly TRBD1 on 5 matching bases. Germline lookup yields CDR1 SQVTM and CDR2 ANQGSEA. The CDR3 totals 13 residues. Trimming left V 7 bases short and J 1 base short, with 10 bases between. CDR3 coding DNA: TGCAGCGCCAGTACAGGGAACACCGGGGAGCTGTTTTTT. As protein: CSASTGNTGELFF.

This clone was detected a few times. The rearrangement uses TRBV27 and TRBJ1-6; a weak D match, TRBD1 (5 bases). V was pared by 5 bases and J by 9 bases, with 11 bases between. The CDR3 runs 13 residues. Looked up from germline, CDR1 is MNHEY and CDR2 is SMNVEV (reference sequence). DNA for the CDR3: TGTGCCAGCAGTCCCCGGGGGGGTTCACCCCTCCACTTT. Protein product: CASSPRGGSPLHF.

This clone occurred once. This chain joins TRBV5-6 and TRBJ1-1, with TRBD1 as a possible D gene (6 bases). There are 14 residues in the CDR3. Trimming removed 4 bases from V and 1 base from J, with 11 bases in between. Germline CDR1 and CDR2: SGHDT and YYEEEE. CDR3 in amino acids: CASSAETGNTEAFF. The CDR3 coding sequence is TGTGCCAGCAGCGCGGAGACAGGGAACACTGAAGCTTTCTTT.

This clone has more than one count but fewer than ten. The chain joins TRBV5-4 to TRBJ2-1; 9 nucleotides align to TRBD2. With 5 bases clipped from V and 10 bases from J, the junction kept 13 bases outside the gene matches. Germline-derived CDR1 and CDR2 are SGHNT and YYREEE (reference sequence). There are 15 residues in the CDR3. CDR3 nucleotides: TGTGCCAGCAGGGTGACCGGGACTAGCAGGGGGGAGCAGTTCTTC. Its translation is CASRVTGTSRGEQFF.

V is TRBV29-1 and J is TRBJ1-2; D remains unclear. The V and J ends lost 0 bases and 8 bases respectively, with 13 bases between them. Per germline, CDR1 SQVTM and CDR2 ANQGSEA. This CDR3 region has 13 residues. The CDR3 region has the DNA TGCAGCGTTGAAGATCTTCTGCGTGGGGGCTACACCTTC. It encodes CSVEDLLRGGYTF.

This clone was observed a single time. V is TRBV15 and J is TRBJ1-5; possible D gene TRBD1, 5 bases. CDR3 size: 14 residues. Looked up from germline, CDR1 is LNHNV and CDR2 is YYDKDF (reference sequence). V lost 4 bases to trimming and J lost 6 bases, with 13 bases between them. The CDR3 is CATSILVQGQPQHF. The CDR3 nucleotides read TGTGCCACCAGCATCTTAGTTCAGGGTCAGCCCCAGCATTTT.

The genes are TRBV30 and TRBJ1-2; maybe TRBD1 (6 bases). The CDR3 covers 14 residues. CDR1 is GTSNPN and CDR2 is SVGIG in the germline V gene (reference sequence). Trimming pared 8 bases from V and 2 bases from J, leaving 18 bases between. CDR3 sequence: CARTPGAANYGYTF. DNA of the CDR3: TGTGCCCGAACACCGGGGGCAGCAAACTATGGCTACACCTTC.

The gene calls are TRBV7-8 and TRBJ2-7; D is ambiguous. The V end lost 1 base, the J end lost 5 bases, and 6 bases lay between the germline ends. CDR1 and CDR2 from the germline V gene are SGHVS and FQNEAQ. This CDR3 contains 12 residues. This chain's CDR3 is CASSLGTDEQYF. The CDR3, as DNA: TGTGCCAGCAGCTTAGGGACGGACGAGCAGTACTTC.

V is TRBV20-1 and J is TRBJ2-1; D unclear. Germline values: CDR1 DFQATT, CDR2 SNEGSKA (reference sequence). Trimming cost V 4 bases and J 5 bases, with 6 bases left between them. The CDR3 is 11 residues long. This chain's CDR3 is CSAMVNNEQFF. In nucleotides, the CDR3 is TGCAGTGCTATGGTGAACAATGAGCAGTTCTTC.

The V call is TRBV7-3, the J call TRBJ2-7; D not resolved. CDR1 and CDR2 (germline): SGHTA, FQGTGA. V lost 5 bases and J 2 bases, leaving 10 bases between the germline ends. There are 13 residues in the CDR3. The DNA for the CDR3 is TGTGCCAGCAGCCTCTCCGTCGCCTACGAGCAGTACTTC. Its protein product is CASSLSVAYEQYF. The entire variable domain, with the rest obtained from reference TRBV7-3 and TRBJ2-7, is as follows: GAGVSQTPSNKVTEKGKYVELRCDPISGHTALYWYRQSLGQGPEFLIYFQGTGAADDSGLPNDRFFAVRPEGSVSTLKIQRTERGDSAVYLCASSLSVAYEQYFGPGTRLTVT.

The rearrangement uses TRBV30 and TRBJ2-3, with TRBD2 matching 12 bases. The CDR3 runs to 19 residues. Germline V CDR1 and CDR2: GTSNPN, SVGIG (reference sequence). V lost 2 bases to trimming and J lost 5 bases; unmatched junction nucleotides: 17. CDR3 amino acids: CAWSPFSSPSGGAVDTQYF. CDR3 bases: TGTGCCTGGAGTCCCTTTTCATCCCCTAGCGGGGGGGCCGTAGATACGCAGTATTTT.

The chain links TRBV4-1 to TRBJ1-2; no firm D call. V was trimmed by 3 bases and J by 0 bases, leaving 2 bases between them. Germline V gene sequence: CDR1 MGHRA, CDR2 YSYEKL. This CDR3 is built from 12 residues. CDR3: CASSQTNYGYTF. The CDR3 DNA follows: TGCGCCAGCAGCCAGACTAACTATGGCTACACCTTC.

This clone has a handful of counts. The same CDR3 arises from other DNA sequences in this sample as well. J is TRBJ2-3 and V is TRBV5-4; 7 bases are shared with TRBD1. Germline values: CDR1 SGHNT, CDR2 YYREEE (reference sequence). The CDR3 runs to 14 residues. Trimming took 4 bases from V and 1 from J; bases not matched to a gene: 3. CDR3 sequence reads: CASSLTGRTDTQYF. The DNA of the CDR3 is TGTGCCAGCAGCCTGACAGGGCGCACAGATACGCAGTATTTT.

The chain combines TRBV30 with TRBJ2-5; 9 bases fit TRBD1. V shed 5 bases, J shed 2 bases, and the junction held 9 bases outside the gene matches. The CDR3 spans 15 residues. CDR1 is GTSNPN and CDR2 is SVGIG in the germline V gene (reference sequence). This chain's CDR3 is CAWVRGTGKQETQYF. The CDR3 DNA follows: TGTGCCTGGGTTAGGGGGACAGGGAAACAAGAGACCCAGTACTTC.

In this sample, this clone turned up once. The genes are TRBV27 and TRBJ2-7; the match to TRBD1 covers 11 bases. The CDR3 has 14 residues. V was clipped by 6 bases and J by 2 bases; unmatched bases: 3. In germline, CDR1 is MNHEY, CDR2 SMNVEV (reference sequence). CDR3 region: CASRGTGGAYEQYF. The DNA for the CDR3 is TGTGCCAGCAGGGGGACAGGGGGAGCCTACGAGCAGTACTTC.